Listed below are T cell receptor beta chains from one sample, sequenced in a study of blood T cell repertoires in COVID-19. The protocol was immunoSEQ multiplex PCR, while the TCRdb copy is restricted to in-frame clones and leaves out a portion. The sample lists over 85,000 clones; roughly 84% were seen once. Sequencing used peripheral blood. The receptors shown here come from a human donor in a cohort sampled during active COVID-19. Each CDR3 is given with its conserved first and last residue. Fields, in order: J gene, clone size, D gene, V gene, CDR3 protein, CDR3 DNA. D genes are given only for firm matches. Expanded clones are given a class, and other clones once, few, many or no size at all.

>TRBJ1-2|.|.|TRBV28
CASSASRDWDVGYTF
TGTGCCAGCAGCGCTTCCCGGGACTGGGATGTGGGCTACACCTTC
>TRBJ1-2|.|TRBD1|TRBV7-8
CASSLAGGSGYTF
TGTGCCAGCAGCTTAGCAGGGGGCAGCGGCTACACCTTC
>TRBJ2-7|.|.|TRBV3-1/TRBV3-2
CASSQLVYEQYF
TGTGCCAGCAGCCAACTTGTCTACGAGCAGTACTTC
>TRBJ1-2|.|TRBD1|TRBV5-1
CASSGTGTFNYGYTF
TGCGCCAGCAGCGGGACAGGGACCTTTAACTATGGCTACACCTTC
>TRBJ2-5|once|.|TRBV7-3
CASSSQGMETQYF
TGTGCCAGCAGCTCTCAGGGCATGGAGACCCAGTACTTC
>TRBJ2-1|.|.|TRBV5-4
CASGVVSSYNEQFF
TGTGCCAGCGGTGTGGTTAGCTCCTACAATGAGCAGTTCTTC
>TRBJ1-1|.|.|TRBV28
CASQSDSDKAFF
TGTGCCAGCCAATCGGACAGTGACAAAGCTTTCTTT
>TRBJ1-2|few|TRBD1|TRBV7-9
CASRGSGTGDVGGYGYTF
TGTGCCAGCAGGGGAAGTGGGACAGGGGATGTTGGTGGCTATGGCTACACCTTC
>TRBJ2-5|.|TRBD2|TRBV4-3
CASSHGGRGGETQYF
TGCGCCAGCAGCCACGGCGGGAGGGGGGGAGAGACCCAGTACTTC
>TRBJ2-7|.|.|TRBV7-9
CASTMGLVPYEQYF
TGTGCCAGCACCATGGGACTGGTCCCCTACGAGCAGTACTTC
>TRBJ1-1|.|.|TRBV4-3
CASSPRTADTEAFF
TGCGCCAGCAGCCCACGGACAGCAGACACTGAAGCTTTCTTT
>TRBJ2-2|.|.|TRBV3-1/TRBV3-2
CASSQDGADTGELFF
TGTGCCAGCAGCCAAGATGGGGCGGACACCGGGGAGCTGTTTTTT
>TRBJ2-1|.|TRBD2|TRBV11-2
CASSPLLAGSGVGEQFF
TGTGCCAGCAGCCCCCTTTTAGCGGGAAGTGGGGTGGGTGAGCAGTTCTTC
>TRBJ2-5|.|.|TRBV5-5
CASTLWVGETQYF
TGTGCCAGCACACTATGGGTCGGAGAGACCCAGTACTTC
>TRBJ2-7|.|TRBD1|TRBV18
CASSQGGASDYEQYF
TGTGCCAGCTCACAAGGGGGCGCCTCAGACTACGAGCAGTACTTC
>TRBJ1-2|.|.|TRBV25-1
CASSEAGIGYGYTF
TGTGCCAGCAGTGAGGCGGGAATTGGCTATGGCTACACCTTC
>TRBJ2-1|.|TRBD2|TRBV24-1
CATSAEREGSEQFF
TGTGCCACCAGTGCAGAGCGGGAGGGCAGTGAGCAGTTCTTC
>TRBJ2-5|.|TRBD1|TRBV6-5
CASSYRGRETQYF
TGTGCCAGCAGTTACAGGGGGCGAGAGACCCAGTACTTC
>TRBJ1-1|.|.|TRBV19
CASSIPGLDTEAFF
TGTGCCAGTAGTATCCCAGGGTTGGACACTGAAGCTTTCTTT
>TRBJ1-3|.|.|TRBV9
CASSGEDGNTIYF
TGTGCCAGCAGTGGAGAGGATGGAAACACCATATATTTT
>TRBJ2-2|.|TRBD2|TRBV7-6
CASSPRLAGDPPPGGELFF
TGTGCCAGCAGCCCCAGACTAGCGGGGGACCCACCGCCTGGCGGGGAGCTGTTTTTT
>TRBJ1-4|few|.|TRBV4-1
CASSQEQKRNRATNEKLFF
TGCGCCAGCAGCCAAGAACAGAAGAGGAACAGGGCAACTAATGAAAAACTGTTTTTT
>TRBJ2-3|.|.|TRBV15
CATSRTSTDTQYF
TGTGCCACCAGCAGAACTAGCACAGATACGCAGTATTTT
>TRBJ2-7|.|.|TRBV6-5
CASSTGHLSSYEQYF
TGTGCCAGCAGTACTGGACACCTAAGCTCCTACGAGCAGTACTTC
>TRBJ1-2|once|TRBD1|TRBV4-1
CASSQTARDRTYGYTF
TGCGCCAGCAGCCAAACGGCCCGGGACAGGACGTATGGCTACACCTTC
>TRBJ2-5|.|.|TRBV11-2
CASSFDSSTFPETQYF
TGTGCCAGCAGCTTTGATTCCAGTACCTTCCCAGAGACCCAGTACTTC
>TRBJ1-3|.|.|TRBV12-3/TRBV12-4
CASSFGSGNTIYF
TGTGCCAGCAGCTTCGGGAGTGGAAACACCATATATTTT
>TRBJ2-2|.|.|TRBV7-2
CASSLVASERTGELFF
TGTGCCAGCAGCTTAGTCGCTAGCGAGCGCACCGGGGAGCTGTTTTTT
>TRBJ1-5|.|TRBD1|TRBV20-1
CSASQNRGEQPQHF
TGCAGTGCTAGTCAAAACAGGGGAGAACAGCCCCAGCATTTT
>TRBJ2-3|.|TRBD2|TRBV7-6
CASSLVPQTSGVRTSTDTQYF
TGTGCCAGCAGCTTAGTCCCACAGACTAGCGGGGTTAGAACTAGCACAGATACGCAGTATTTT
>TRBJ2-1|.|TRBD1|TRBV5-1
CASSLYGTGRYNEQFF
TGCGCCAGCAGCTTGTATGGGACAGGACGATACAATGAGCAGTTCTTC
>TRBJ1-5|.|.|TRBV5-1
CASSAGRDTNQPQHF
TGCGCCAGCAGCGCGGGCCGGGACACCAATCAGCCCCAGCATTTT
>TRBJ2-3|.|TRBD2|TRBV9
CASSVVPSGRTDTQYF
TGTGCCAGCAGCGTAGTGCCTAGCGGGAGGACAGATACGCAGTATTTT
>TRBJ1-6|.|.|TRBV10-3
CAISESGGARSPLHF
TGTGCCATCAGTGAGTCAGGGGGGGCCCGTTCACCCCTCCACTTT
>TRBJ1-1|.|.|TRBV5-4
CASSLIGREGPEAFF
TGTGCCAGCAGCTTGATAGGCAGGGAAGGCCCTGAAGCTTTCTTT
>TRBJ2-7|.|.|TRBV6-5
CASSYSGRTYEQYF
TGTGCCAGCAGTTACTCTGGCAGAACCTACGAGCAGTACTTC
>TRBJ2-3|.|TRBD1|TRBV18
CASSPSTGVPDTQYF
TGTGCCAGCTCACCGTCGACAGGGGTCCCAGATACGCAGTATTTT
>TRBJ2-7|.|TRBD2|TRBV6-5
CASRAPGTTPYEQYF
TGTGCCAGCAGGGCGCCAGGGACTACCCCCTACGAGCAGTACTTC
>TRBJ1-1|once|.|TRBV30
CAWIGNSMNTEAFF
TGTGCCTGGATTGGTAACTCCATGAACACTGAAGCTTTCTTT
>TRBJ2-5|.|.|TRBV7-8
CASSPGGRGQYF
TGTGCCAGCAGCCCTGGCGGGCGGGGCCAGTACTTC
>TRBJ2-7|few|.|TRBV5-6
CASSRVAGSGYEQYF
TGTGCCAGCAGCCGGGTGGCGGGGTCTGGCTACGAGCAGTACTTC
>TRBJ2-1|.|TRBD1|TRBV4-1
CASSQDAGQGNEQFF
TGCGCCAGCAGCCAAGATGCGGGACAGGGGAATGAGCAGTTCTTC
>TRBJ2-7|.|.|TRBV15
CATSRAPAGAYEQYF
TGTGCCACCAGCAGAGCCCCGGCGGGTGCCTACGAGCAGTACTTC
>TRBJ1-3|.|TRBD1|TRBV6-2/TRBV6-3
CASSLGPPGGQVAGNTIYF
TGTGCCAGCAGCCTCGGTCCCCCTGGAGGACAGGTCGCGGGAAACACCATATATTTT
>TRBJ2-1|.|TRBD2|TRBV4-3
CASSQDRTSGIVRFF
TGCGCCAGCAGCCAAGATAGGACTAGCGGGATAGTTCGGTTCTTC
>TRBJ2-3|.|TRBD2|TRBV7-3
CASSLAGGRSDTQYF
TGTGCCAGCAGCTTAGCGGGAGGGCGCTCAGATACGCAGTATTTT
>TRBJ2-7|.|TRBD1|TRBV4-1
CASSLAGQGYYEQYF
TGCGCCAGCAGCCTGGCGGGACAGGGCTACTACGAGCAGTACTTC
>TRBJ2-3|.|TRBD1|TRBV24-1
CATSDLVGGGTDTQYF
TGTGCCACCAGTGATTTAGTAGGGGGCGGAACAGATACGCAGTATTTT
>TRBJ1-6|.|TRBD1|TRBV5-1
CASSRDRVGNSPLHF
TGCGCCAGCAGTCGGGACAGGGTGGGAAATTCACCCCTCCACTTT
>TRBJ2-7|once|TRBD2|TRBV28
CASSTLAGGPTYEQYF
TGTGCCAGCAGTACCCTAGCGGGAGGGCCCACCTACGAGCAGTACTTC
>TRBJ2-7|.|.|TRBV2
CASSPDRYLSYEQYF
TGTGCCAGCAGTCCTGACAGGTACCTCTCCTACGAGCAGTACTTC
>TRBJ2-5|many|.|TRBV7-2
CASSLSQAETQYF
TGTGCCAGCAGCTTAAGCCAGGCGGAGACCCAGTACTTC